A single sample gave rise to the 20 T cell receptor beta chains below, sequenced in a study of shared clonotypes between healthy human individuals. The assay was immunoSEQ multiplex PCR, and TCRdb's table has in-frame clones only and misses some. The table lists 2 million to 2.5 million clones, 93% of them singletons. Sequencing was performed on naive CD4+ T cells from PBMCs. This sample's subset: CD45RA+ positively selected. The receptors here all came from a young man in good health. Some clones in this sample may be carry-over from other donors' samples.

The V and J genes are TRBV7-2 and TRBJ2-5; perhaps TRBD2 as D (5 bases). Germline CDR1 is SGHTA and CDR2 is FQGNSA. Trimming stripped 2 bases from V and 9 bases from J, with 19 bases between. The CDR3 is made up of 15 amino acids. The CDR3 is CASSLLRAPKGAQYF. The DNA of the CDR3 is TGTGCCAGCAGCTTATTGAGAGCGCCAAAGGGAGCCCAGTACTTC. The full variable domain, completed using reference TRBV7-2 and TRBJ2-5, is GAGVSQSPSNKVTEKGKDVELRCDPISGHTALYWYRQSLGQGLEFLIYFQGNSAPDKSGLPSDRFSAERTGGSVSTLTIQRTQQEDSAVYLCASSLLRAPKGAQYFGPGTRLLVL.

The rearrangement joins TRBV28 to TRBJ1-5; maybe TRBD1 (5 bases). From germline, CDR1 is MDHEN and CDR2 SYDVKM. Trimming stripped 7 bases from V and 7 bases from J, with 17 bases between. This CDR3 comprises 14 residues. CDR3 region: CASIHPGGFQPQHF. In nucleotides, the CDR3 is TGTGCCAGCATCCACCCCGGGGGGTTCCAGCCCCAGCATTTT.

The rearrangement uses TRBV2 and TRBJ2-2; D not certain. The CDR3 consists of 14 residues. CDR1 is SNHLY, CDR2 FYNNEI, per germline. V was trimmed by 4 bases and J by 6 bases, leaving 12 bases between them. This chain's CDR3 is CASSGPPLAGELFF. CDR3 DNA: TGTGCCAGCAGTGGACCGCCCTTGGCCGGGGAGCTGTTTTTT.

The chain recombines TRBV18 with TRBJ2-7, with unresolved D. V was cut by 4 bases and J by 3 bases, with 13 bases left in between. This CDR3 is built from 14 residues. CDR1 and CDR2 from the germline V gene are KGHSH and LQKENI. Here the CDR3 reads CASSQRQEGYEQYF. CDR3 bases: TGTGCCAGCTCACAGCGACAAGAAGGCTACGAGCAGTACTTC.

This clone appeared once. The CDR3 is CAWSWRQYTYEQYF. For the CDR3, the DNA is TGTGCCTGGAGTTGGAGACAGTATACCTACGAGCAGTACTTC. The J gene is TRBJ2-7, the V gene TRBV30; TRBD1 might be the D (5 bases). This CDR3 contains 14 residues. Trimming removed 2 bases at V and 2 bases at J, with 13 bases between. Germline CDR1 is GTSNPN and CDR2 is SVGIG (reference sequence).

The table lists this clone with a few counts. The sample holds other DNA sequences that translate to the same CDR3. The J gene is TRBJ2-3, the V gene TRBV5-1, with no clear D. The CDR3 runs 12 residues. CDR1 is SGHRS and CDR2 is YFSETQ in the germline V gene. Deletions cut 2 bases from V and 1 base from J, with 2 bases between. This chain's CDR3 is CASSFGTDTQYF. CDR3 sequence (DNA): TGCGCCAGCAGCTTCGGCACAGATACGCAGTATTTT.

V is TRBV7-2 and J is TRBJ2-1, with TRBD2 as a possible D gene (6 bases). Deletions cut 1 base from V and 10 bases from J, with 11 bases between. This CDR3 contains 13 residues. The germline gives CDR1 SGHTA, CDR2 FQGNSA. The CDR3 sequence is CASSLGRDSEQFF. The DNA for the CDR3 is TGTGCCAGCAGCTTAGGGAGGGATTCGGAGCAGTTCTTC.

In the case of this clone: Other DNA sequences in the sample encode the same CDR3. This chain uses TRBV7-9 with TRBJ2-3; D is perhaps TRBD2 (5 bases). Germline V lookup: CDR1 SEHNR, CDR2 FQNEAQ (reference sequence). Trimming removed 5 bases from V and 0 bases from J, with 12 bases in between. The CDR3 covers 15 residues. CDR3 amino acids: CASSPTRTSTDTQYF. The CDR3 nucleotides read TGTGCCAGCAGCCCAACTAGAACTAGCACAGATACGCAGTATTTT.

The genes are TRBV7-9 and TRBJ1-2, with a possible D match to TRBD1 (5 bases). The CDR3 contains 16 residues. The V and J ends lost 4 bases and 1 base respectively, with 16 bases between them. Germline V gene data show CDR1 as SEHNR and CDR2 as FQNEAQ (reference sequence). CDR3 bases: TGTGCCAGCAGCTCCCCCCGCGGGGGGGGTAACTATGGCTACACCTTC. As protein: CASSSPRGGGNYGYTF.

The rearrangement uses TRBV5-1 and TRBJ1-1; D ambiguous. The CDR3 spans 13 residues. The germline V gene has CDR1 SGHRS and CDR2 YFSETQ. With 2 bases removed from V and 4 bases from J, the gap between germline ends came to 9 bases. The CDR3, as DNA: TGCGCCAGCAGCTTACTCGAGGGCACTGAAGCTTTCTTT. This codes for CASSLLEGTEAFF. Drawing the rest from reference TRBV5-1 and TRBJ1-1, the complete variable domain is KAGVTQTPRYLIKTRGQQVTLSCSPISGHRSVSWYQQTPGQGLQFLFEYFSETQRNKGNFPGRFSGRQFSNSRSEMNVSTLELGDSALYLCASSLLEGTEAFFGQGTRLTVV.

V and J are TRBV7-9 and TRBJ2-5; 8 bases agree with TRBD1. The V segment lost 5 bases and the J segment 1 base; nucleotides outside the gene matches: 12. The CDR3 is made up of 17 amino acids. The germline V gene has CDR1 SEHNR and CDR2 FQNEAQ (reference sequence). This CDR3 reads CASSPLTGAELQETQYF. CDR3 DNA: TGTGCCAGCAGCCCTCTGACAGGGGCAGAACTCCAAGAGACCCAGTACTTC.

The chain joins TRBV11-2 to TRBJ2-7; the D gene could be TRBD1 or TRBD2 (5 bases each). The CDR3 is 15 residues long. The V and J ends lost 0 bases and 3 bases respectively, with 12 bases between them. The germline gives CDR1 SGHAT, CDR2 FQNNGV. The DNA for the CDR3 is TGTGCCAGCAGCTTAGAGTCGGGGCCTTACTACGAGCAGTACTTC. Amino acid sequence: CASSLESGPYYEQYF.

As for this clone: Other DNA sequences in this specimen translate into the identical CDR3. The rearrangement joins TRBV9 to TRBJ2-5; 8 nucleotides match TRBD1. Per germline, CDR1 SGDLS and CDR2 YYNGEE. The CDR3 covers 15 residues. V shed 4 bases and J 5 bases; nucleotides not matched to a gene: 10. The DNA for the CDR3 is TGTGCCAGCAGCTTAACCGGGACAGGAGGGGAGACCCAGTACTTC. It is translated as CASSLTGTGGETQYF.

This chain joins TRBV29-1 and TRBJ2-3; D is possibly TRBD2 (6 bases). CDR1 is SQVTM, CDR2 ANQGSEA, per germline. This CDR3 has 14 amino acids. V lost 4 bases, J lost 3 bases, and 14 bases lay in between. The CDR3, as DNA: TGCAGCGTTGGACGAGGGGCGGGGACAGATACGCAGTATTTT. Protein: CSVGRGAGTDTQYF.

The DNA of the CDR3 is TGTGCCAGCAGCTTAGTCGGACAGGGGGGCTTCTATGGCTACACCTTC. The encoded protein is CASSLVGQGGFYGYTF. V gene TRBV27 combines with J gene TRBJ1-2; 10 nucleotides line up with TRBD1. This CDR3 is built from 16 residues. Trimming at V came to 6 bases and at J to 4 bases, leaving 11 bases not matched to a gene. CDR1 is MNHEY, CDR2 SMNVEV, per germline (reference sequence).

The chain links TRBV19 to TRBJ1-5; D unresolved. Germline V lookup: CDR1 LNHDA, CDR2 SQIVND (reference sequence). The CDR3 sequence is 14 residues long. Trimming left V 2 bases short and J 3 bases short, with 8 bases between. CDR3 loop: CASSIIGNNQPQHF. The DNA for the CDR3 is TGTGCCAGTAGTATAATCGGGAACAATCAGCCCCAGCATTTT. The full variable domain, its missing parts supplied by reference TRBV19 and TRBJ1-5, is DGGITQSPKYLFRKEGQNVTLSCEQNLNHDAMYWYRQDPGQGLRLIYYSQIVNDFQKGDIAEGYSVSREKKESFPLTVTSAQKNPTAFYLCASSIIGNNQPQHFGDGTRLSIL.

This clone was detected only once. J is TRBJ1-1 and V is TRBV6-1; the D gene is possibly TRBD1 (5 bases). With 7 bases removed from V and 6 bases from J, the gap between germline ends came to 21 bases. CDR1 and CDR2 from the germline V gene are MNHNS and SASEGT. This CDR3 region has 15 residues. CDR3 nucleotide sequence: TGTGCCAGCACGGTCCTAGTCGGGGCCCCCGCTGAAGCTTTCTTT. Amino acid sequence: CASTVLVGAPAEAFF.

The chain couples TRBV6-5 to TRBJ2-5, with a weak D call TRBD1 (6 bases). The CDR3 loop spans 16 amino acids. Germline CDR1 and CDR2: MNHEY and SVGAGI. Trimming took 1 base from V and 3 from J, leaving 15 bases between them. CDR3 in amino acids: CASSYFRGRGEETQYF. The CDR3 nucleotides are TGTGCCAGCAGTTACTTTAGGGGCAGGGGTGAAGAGACCCAGTACTTC.

The rearrangement uses TRBV7-2 and TRBJ2-1; D is perhaps TRBD2 (5 bases). The V gene's germline CDR1 is SGHTA and CDR2 FQGNSA. CDR3 length: 14 residues. V lost 1 base to trimming and J lost 9 bases, with 13 bases between them. The CDR3 reads CASSLGIAGGEQFF. The CDR3, as DNA: TGTGCCAGCAGCTTAGGCATTGCGGGTGGTGAGCAGTTCTTC.

The chain joins TRBV4-1 to TRBJ2-7; 12 positions agree with TRBD2. The germline V gene has CDR1 MGHRA and CDR2 YSYEKL. V shed 1 base, J shed 2 bases, and the junction held 3 bases outside the gene matches. The CDR3 length is 16 residues. The CDR3 is CASSQGASGRAYEQYF. In DNA form, the CDR3 reads TGCGCCAGCAGCCAAGGGGCTAGCGGGAGGGCCTACGAGCAGTACTTC.